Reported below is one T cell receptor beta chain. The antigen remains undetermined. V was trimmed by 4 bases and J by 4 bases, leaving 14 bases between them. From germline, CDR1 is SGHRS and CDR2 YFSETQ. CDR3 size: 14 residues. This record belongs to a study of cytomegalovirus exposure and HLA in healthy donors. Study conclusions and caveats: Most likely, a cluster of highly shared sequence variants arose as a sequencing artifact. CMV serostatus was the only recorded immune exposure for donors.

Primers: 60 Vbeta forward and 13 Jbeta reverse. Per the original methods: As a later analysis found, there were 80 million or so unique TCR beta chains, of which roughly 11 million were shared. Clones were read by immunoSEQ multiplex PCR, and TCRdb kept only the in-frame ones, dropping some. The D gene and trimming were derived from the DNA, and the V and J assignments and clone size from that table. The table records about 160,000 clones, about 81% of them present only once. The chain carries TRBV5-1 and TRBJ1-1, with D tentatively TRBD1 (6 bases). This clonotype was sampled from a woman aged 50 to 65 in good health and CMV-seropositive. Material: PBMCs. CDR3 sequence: CASSPQGDSTEAFF. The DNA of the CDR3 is TGCGCCAGCAGCCCACAGGGAGATAGCACTGAAGCTTTCTTT.